The clone carrying this T cell receptor beta chain was picked up a small number of times. No antigen is known for it. This sample was included in a study of post-analysis software for immune sequencing data. Study details: Patients with relapsing-remitting, secondary progressive and progressive-relapsing multiple sclerosis courses were all represented.

Unique molecular identifiers tagged the TCR beta cDNA libraries. Each CDR3 protein gets one entry after TCRdb re-called the PCR reads with MiXCR. The repertoire consists of 400,000 to 500,000 distinct CDR3 sequences, with 35% to 45% occurring once and the leading ten covering 6.5% to 8%. Study findings and constraints: TRBV5-6, TRBV5-1 and TRBV20-1 belonged to a set of a handful of TRBV segments that were more frequent in patients than controls. Normalized Chao1 diversity was significantly lower in multiple sclerosis patients than in controls. Samples sharing a preparation batch grouped tightly together when assessed by F measure.

Germline lookup yields CDR1 SGHRS and CDR2 YFSETQ. The CDR3 runs to 15 residues. V lost 1 base and J lost 4; bases outside the gene matches: 7. V gene TRBV5-1 combines with J gene TRBJ1-1; TRBD1 agrees at 7 bases. The sequencing input was blood. This receptor was obtained from a girl aged 2 to 9 with multiple sclerosis. CDR3: CASSLLDRPITEAFF. DNA of the CDR3: TGCGCCAGCAGCTTGCTGGACAGGCCCATCACTGAAGCTTTCTTT. The entire variable domain, with the rest obtained from reference TRBV5-1 and TRBJ1-1, is as follows: KAGVTQTPRYLIKTRGQQVTLSCSPISGHRSVSWYQQTPGQGLQFLFEYFSETQRNKGNFPGRFSGRQFSNSRSEMNVSTLELGDSALYLCASSLLDRPITEAFFGQGTRLTVV.